Following are 11 T cell receptor beta chains from one sample sequenced in a study of early T cells in non-severe SARS-CoV-2 infection. Using its own MiXCR run on the 5' RACE reads, TCRdb lists one record per CDR3 protein. The data contain about 80,000 distinct CDR3 sequences, around 10% of them singletons. What was sequenced was whole blood. The receptor set was obtained from an adult who was a healthcare worker with PCR-confirmed SARS-CoV-2 infection or an uninfected control (not recorded which).

The chain recombines TRBV28 with TRBJ1-2; D uncertain. The CDR3 extends over 16 amino acids. V was trimmed by 3 bases and J by 2 bases, leaving 16 bases between them. CDR1 and CDR2 (germline): MDHEN, SYDVKM. The DNA of the CDR3 is TGTGCCAGCAGTTTGTCCACAAGAAACCCCAACTATGGCTACACCTTC. Encoded protein: CASSLSTRNPNYGYTF.

The V and J genes are TRBV20-1 and TRBJ2-5, with a possible D match to TRBD2 (5 bases). Trimming removed 0 bases from V and 2 bases from J, with 13 bases in between. Germline V gives CDR1 DFQATT, CDR2 SNEGSKA (reference sequence). The CDR3 covers 15 residues. The CDR3 coding sequence is TGCAGTGCTAGAGATGTAGCTAGCCTTCAAGAGACCCAGTACTTC. Its translation is CSARDVASLQETQYF.

Sample share makes this clonotype medium-sized. The rearrangement uses TRBV20-1 and TRBJ2-5, with D perhaps TRBD2 (6 bases). Per germline, CDR1 DFQATT and CDR2 SNEGSKA (reference sequence). The CDR3 runs 12 residues. Trimming removed 6 bases from V and 4 bases from J, with 12 bases in between. CDR3 sequence (DNA): TGCAGTGCCGTCCAGGGAGGAGAGACCCAGTACTTC. This sequence encodes CSAVQGGETQYF.

This rearrangement joins TRBV7-2 to TRBJ2-1; D is undetermined. Per the germline V gene, CDR1 is SGHTA and CDR2 is FQGNSA. This CDR3 is 12 amino acids long. V lost 5 bases to trimming and J lost 9 bases, with 11 bases between them. CDR3 in DNA: TGTGCCAGCAGCCCCCCCTTCGGTGAGCAGTTCTTC. Encoded protein: CASSPPFGEQFF. Supplemented by reference TRBV7-2 and TRBJ2-1, the full variable domain reads GAGVSQSPSNKVTEKGKDVELRCDPISGHTALYWYRQSLGQGLEFLIYFQGNSAPDKSGLPSDRFSAERTGGSVSTLTIQRTQQEDSAVYLCASSPPFGEQFFGPGTRLTVL.

This clonotype appeared a few times. CDR3: CASSLGLQPTYEQYF. The DNA for the CDR3 is TGTGCCAGCAGCTTGGGCCTGCAGCCAACCTACGAGCAGTACTTC. The V gene is TRBV11-1, the J gene TRBJ2-7; D is undetermined. V was cut by 3 bases and J by 2 bases, with 14 bases left in between. CDR1 is SGHAT, CDR2 FQDESV, per germline (reference sequence). CDR3 length: 15 amino acids.

The CDR3 DNA is TGTGCCAGCAGCCAAGATACCCTTTGGTCCACCCCGACCTACAATGAGCAGTTCTTC. It encodes CASSQDTLWSTPTYNEQFF. This sequence joins TRBV3-2 and TRBJ2-1. TRBV3-2 is annotated as a pseudogene. The CDR3 is made up of 19 amino acids.

This clonotype was observed many times. The chain has TRBV3-1 and TRBJ1-1; D might be TRBD1 (5 bases). CDR3 length: 16 amino acids. The germline V gene has CDR1 LGHDT and CDR2 YNNKEL (reference sequence). Trimming cost V 4 bases and J 4 bases, with 19 bases left between them. DNA for the CDR3: TGTGCCAGCAGCCTGGGGCCGGGATGGGCCACCACTGAAGCTTTCTTT. This translates into CASSLGPGWATTEAFF.

This clonotype has ten or more counts. This sequence joins TRBV5-1 and TRBJ2-7; 7 nucleotides align to TRBD1. Germline V gene data show CDR1 as SGHRS and CDR2 as YFSETQ. V lost 0 bases and J lost 3; bases outside the gene matches: 6. This CDR3 spans 15 amino acids. In DNA form, the CDR3 reads TGCGCCAGCAGCTTGGTATCCGGGACAGTCTACGAGCAGTACTTC. This gives the protein CASSLVSGTVYEQYF.

The V gene is TRBV6-2 or TRBV6-3, the J gene TRBJ2-7; unclear D gene. The germline V gene encodes CDR1 MNHEY and CDR2 SVGEGT. The CDR3 has 15 amino acids. Trimming shortened V by 1 base and J by 2 bases, and 12 bases separated the two germline ends. The CDR3 DNA follows: TGTGCCAGCAGTTACTTCGAGCTCGCCCCCTACGAGCAGTACTTC. This encodes CASSYFELAPYEQYF.

This clonotype was observed a few times. The J gene is TRBJ2-7, the V gene TRBV3-1, with TRBD2 identical over 12 bases. Germline V gene data show CDR1 as LGHDT and CDR2 as YNNKEL (reference sequence). V lost 0 bases to trimming and J lost 5 bases; unmatched junction nucleotides: 5. This CDR3 has 16 amino acids. The CDR3 loop reads CASSQERLAGDNEQYF. The CDR3 bases are TGTGCCAGCAGCCAAGAAAGACTAGCGGGAGACAACGAGCAGTACTTC.

The sample holds many counts of this clonotype. V usage is TRBV20-1 and J usage is TRBJ2-1; no definite D call. CDR1 and CDR2 from the germline V gene are DFQATT and SNEGSKA (reference sequence). V dropped 3 bases and J dropped 9 bases, with 18 bases sitting between them. CDR3 size: 14 residues. Written as DNA, the CDR3 is TGCAGTGCTAGTCAACTGGTCGCATCGGGTGAGCAGTTCTTC. Translating it yields CSASQLVASGEQFF.